The present entry profiles one TCR beta chain with its context. Its antigen is not identified. The data derive from a study of regulatory T cells in long-lasting Graves disease. Study-level background: Prior antithyroid drug treatment in newly diagnosed Graves' patients lasted under 3 months. Study conclusions and caveats: TRBV28, TRBJ1-2 and TRBJ2-5 were segments that persistent disease favored. Persistent Graves' patients showed less TCR diversity than newly diagnosed ones.

CDR3-region Arm-PCR and iRepertoire HTBI primers produced the TCR beta libraries. One entry per CDR3 protein, called by TCRdb with MiXCR from the multiplex PCR reads. Here the sample spans 560,000 or so distinct CDR3 sequences, about 16% being singletons. Trimming took off 4 bases at V and 1 base at J, with 9 bases between the two ends. Germline CDR1 and CDR2: SQVTM and ANQGSEA. CDR3 size: 13 residues. Time point in this sample: newly diagnosed GD, antithyroid drugs for less than 3 months. Construction of the TCR library relied on RNA isolated from PBMCs. The sample was also linked to a second study, of T cells in Graves' hyperthyroidism and ophthalmopathy. From that report: TCR CDR3 underwent first-round RT-PCR with the HTBI primer set.

The chain joins TRBV29-1 to TRBJ2-3, with D tentatively TRBD1 (5 bases). The sequence was obtained from a man younger than 30 with Graves disease. The sequenced sample was peripheral blood mononuclear cells (PBMCs), obtained at new diagnosis, from a patient treated with antithyroid drugs. The CDR3 sequence is CSVGQSGTDTQYF. CDR3 nucleotide sequence: TGCAGCGTTGGACAGAGCGGCACAGATACGCAGTATTTT.